Listed here is a single TCR beta chain. This entry comes from a study of blood T cell repertoires in COVID-19. On the study more broadly: Some COVID-19 samples were acute and others convalescent; all came from the United States, Italy and Spain. PBMCs, B-cell-depleted T cells, or T cells provided the cDNA or gDNA that made up the material.

This CDR3 is built from 15 residues. CDR1 is ENHRY and CDR2 is SYGVKD in the germline V gene. J was trimmed by 5 bases and V by 10 bases; bases with no gene match: 13. Under the authors' procedure: Amplifying reference gene primers gave estimates of nucleated cell counts. Clones were read by immunoSEQ multiplex PCR, and TCRdb kept only the in-frame ones, dropping some. V, J and clone size are taken as reported in that table, and D and trimming were inferred from the DNA itself. In the table there are some 41,000 clones, around nine tenths of which are singletons. The J gene is TRBJ1-2, the V gene TRBV10-3; 10 bases are shared with TRBD1. The sample was peripheral blood. This TCR derives from a man aged 60 to 69 with active COVID-19. The CDR3 DNA reads as TGTGCCACCAGGGGATACGGGACAGGGGATTATGGCTACACCTTC. Protein sequence: CATRGYGTGDYGYTF.